This TCR beta chain was sequenced for a study of cytomegalovirus exposure and HLA in healthy donors. Regarding the study as a whole: DRB1 showed the most TCR associations and HLA-C the fewest in a later analysis, as rates varied by HLA locus.

13 Jbeta primers and 60 Vbeta primers were used for the PCR. The assay was immunoSEQ multiplex PCR, and TCRdb's table has in-frame clones only and misses some. The profile covers 100,000 to 150,000 clones, with roughly 75% appearing a single time and more than 1% taken by the ten largest. This CDR3 has 13 residues. Germline CDR1 is MDHEN and CDR2 is SYDVKM. As regards this clone: The antigen is undetermined. The germline gene is not matched at one end of the junction; a read error may be the cause. Other DNA sequences in this sample translate to the same CDR3.

The rearrangement joins TRBV28 to TRBJ2-1, with 8 bases aligning to TRBD2. Sequenced input: PBMCs. This TCR was sampled from a female donor in good health and CMV-seronegative. CDR3 DNA sequence: TGCGCGTCTAGGACTAGCTGGGACAATGAGCAGTTCTTC. Protein product: CASRTSWDNEQFF. The entire variable domain, with the rest obtained from reference TRBV28 and TRBJ2-1, is as follows: DVKVTQSSRYLVKRTGEKVFLECVQDMDHENMFWYRQDPGLGLRLIYFSYDVKMKEKGDIPEGYSVSREKKERFSLILESASTNQTSMYLCASRTSWDNEQFFGPGTRLTVL.